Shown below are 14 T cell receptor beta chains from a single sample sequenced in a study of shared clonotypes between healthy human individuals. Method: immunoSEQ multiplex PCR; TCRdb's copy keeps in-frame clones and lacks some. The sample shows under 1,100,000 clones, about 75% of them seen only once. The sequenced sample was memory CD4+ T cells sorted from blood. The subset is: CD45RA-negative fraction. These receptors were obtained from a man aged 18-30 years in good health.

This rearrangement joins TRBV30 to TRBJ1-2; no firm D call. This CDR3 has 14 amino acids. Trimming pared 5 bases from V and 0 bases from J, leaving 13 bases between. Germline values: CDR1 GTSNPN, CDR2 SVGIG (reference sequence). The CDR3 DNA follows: TGTGCCTGGTCCCCCCCCGGCCCTAACTATGGCTACACCTTC. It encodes CAWSPPGPNYGYTF.

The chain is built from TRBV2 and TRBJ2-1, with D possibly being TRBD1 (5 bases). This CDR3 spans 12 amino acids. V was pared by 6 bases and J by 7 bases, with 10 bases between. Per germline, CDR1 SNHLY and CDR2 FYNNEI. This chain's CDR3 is CASRHDRNEQFF. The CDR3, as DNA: TGTGCCAGCAGACACGACAGAAATGAGCAGTTCTTC.

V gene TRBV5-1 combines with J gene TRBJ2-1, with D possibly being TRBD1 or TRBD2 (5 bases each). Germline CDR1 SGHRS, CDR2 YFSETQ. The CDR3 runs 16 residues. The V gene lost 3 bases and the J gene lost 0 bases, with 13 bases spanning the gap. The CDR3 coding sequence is TGCGCCAGCAGCTCCCCGAGGGGTAGCTCCTACAATGAGCAGTTCTTC. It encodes CASSSPRGSSYNEQFF. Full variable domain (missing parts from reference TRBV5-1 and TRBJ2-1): KAGVTQTPRYLIKTRGQQVTLSCSPISGHRSVSWYQQTPGQGLQFLFEYFSETQRNKGNFPGRFSGRQFSNSRSEMNVSTLELGDSALYLCASSSPRGSSYNEQFFGPGTRLTVL.

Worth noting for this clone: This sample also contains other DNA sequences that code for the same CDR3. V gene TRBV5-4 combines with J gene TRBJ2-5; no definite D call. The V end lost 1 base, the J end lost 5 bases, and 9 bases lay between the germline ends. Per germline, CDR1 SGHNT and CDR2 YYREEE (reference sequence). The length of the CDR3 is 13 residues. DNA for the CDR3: TGTGCCAGCAGCTTGATGGGTGAGGAGACCCAGTACTTC. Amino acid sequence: CASSLMGEETQYF.

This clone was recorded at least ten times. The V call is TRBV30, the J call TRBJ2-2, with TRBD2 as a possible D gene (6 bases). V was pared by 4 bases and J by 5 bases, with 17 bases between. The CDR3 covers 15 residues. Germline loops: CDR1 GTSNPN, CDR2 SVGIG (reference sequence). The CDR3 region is CAWNQASGVTGELFF. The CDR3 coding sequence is TGTGCCTGGAACCAGGCCTCGGGAGTAACCGGGGAGCTGTTTTTT.

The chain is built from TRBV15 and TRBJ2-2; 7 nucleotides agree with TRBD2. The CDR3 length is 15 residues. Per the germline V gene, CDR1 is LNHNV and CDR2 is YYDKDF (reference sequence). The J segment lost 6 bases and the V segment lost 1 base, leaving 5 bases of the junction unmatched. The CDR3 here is CATSRGGAGAGELFF. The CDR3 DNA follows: TGTGCCACCAGCAGAGGTGGGGCGGGGGCCGGGGAGCTGTTTTTT.

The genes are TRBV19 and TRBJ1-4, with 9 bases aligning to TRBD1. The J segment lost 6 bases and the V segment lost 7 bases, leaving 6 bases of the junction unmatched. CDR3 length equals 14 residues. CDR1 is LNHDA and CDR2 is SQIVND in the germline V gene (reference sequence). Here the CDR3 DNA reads TGTGCCAGTAACCCCGGACAGGGGTATGAAAAACTGTTTTTT. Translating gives CASNPGQGYEKLFF.

The CDR3 loop is CATGGRAEYNEQFF. For the CDR3, the DNA is TGTGCCACCGGAGGGCGGGCGGAGTACAATGAGCAGTTCTTC. J is TRBJ2-1 and V is TRBV2, with a weak D call TRBD2 (6 bases). Trimming left V 10 bases short and J 4 bases short, with 17 bases between. This CDR3 has 14 residues. CDR1 is SNHLY and CDR2 is FYNNEI in the germline V gene.

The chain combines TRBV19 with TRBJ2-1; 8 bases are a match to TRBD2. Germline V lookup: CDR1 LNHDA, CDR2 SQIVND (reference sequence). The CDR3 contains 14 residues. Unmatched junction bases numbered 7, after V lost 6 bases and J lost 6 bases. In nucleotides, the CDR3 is TGTGCCAGTAGGTTTAGCGGGAATTCCAATGAGCAGTTCTTC. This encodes CASRFSGNSNEQFF.

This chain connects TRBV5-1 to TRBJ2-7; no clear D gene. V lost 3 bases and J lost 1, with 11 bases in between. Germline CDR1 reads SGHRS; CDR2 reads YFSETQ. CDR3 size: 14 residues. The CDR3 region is CASSSSPSSYEQYF. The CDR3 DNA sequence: TGCGCCAGCAGCTCATCACCATCTTCCTACGAGCAGTACTTC.

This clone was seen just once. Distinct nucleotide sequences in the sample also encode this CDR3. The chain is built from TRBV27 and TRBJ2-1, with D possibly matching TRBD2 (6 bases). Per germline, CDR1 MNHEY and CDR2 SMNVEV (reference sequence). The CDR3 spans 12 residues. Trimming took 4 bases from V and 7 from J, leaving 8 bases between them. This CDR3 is CASSYGGNEQFF. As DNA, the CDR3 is TGTGCCAGCAGTTATGGGGGGAATGAGCAGTTCTTC.

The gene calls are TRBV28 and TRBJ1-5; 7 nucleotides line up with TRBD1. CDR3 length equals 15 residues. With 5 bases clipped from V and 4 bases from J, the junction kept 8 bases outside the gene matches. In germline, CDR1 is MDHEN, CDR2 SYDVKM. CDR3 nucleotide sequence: TGTGCCAGCAGTGCAGGGACAGCCCATAATCAGCCCCAGCATTTT. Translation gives CASSAGTAHNQPQHF.

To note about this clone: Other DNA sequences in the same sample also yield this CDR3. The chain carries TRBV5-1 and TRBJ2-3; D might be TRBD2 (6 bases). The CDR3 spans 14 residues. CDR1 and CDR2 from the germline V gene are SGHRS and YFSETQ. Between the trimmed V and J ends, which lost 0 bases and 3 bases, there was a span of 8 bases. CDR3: CASSLVAGTDTQYF. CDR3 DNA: TGCGCCAGCAGCTTGGTGGCGGGAACAGATACGCAGTATTTT.

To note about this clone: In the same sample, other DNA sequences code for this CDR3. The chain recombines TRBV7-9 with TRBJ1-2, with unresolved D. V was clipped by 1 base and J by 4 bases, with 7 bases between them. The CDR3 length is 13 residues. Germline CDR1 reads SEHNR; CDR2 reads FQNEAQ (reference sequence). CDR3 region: CASSLGTVYGYTF. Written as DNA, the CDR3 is TGTGCCAGCAGCTTAGGTACAGTCTATGGCTACACCTTC.